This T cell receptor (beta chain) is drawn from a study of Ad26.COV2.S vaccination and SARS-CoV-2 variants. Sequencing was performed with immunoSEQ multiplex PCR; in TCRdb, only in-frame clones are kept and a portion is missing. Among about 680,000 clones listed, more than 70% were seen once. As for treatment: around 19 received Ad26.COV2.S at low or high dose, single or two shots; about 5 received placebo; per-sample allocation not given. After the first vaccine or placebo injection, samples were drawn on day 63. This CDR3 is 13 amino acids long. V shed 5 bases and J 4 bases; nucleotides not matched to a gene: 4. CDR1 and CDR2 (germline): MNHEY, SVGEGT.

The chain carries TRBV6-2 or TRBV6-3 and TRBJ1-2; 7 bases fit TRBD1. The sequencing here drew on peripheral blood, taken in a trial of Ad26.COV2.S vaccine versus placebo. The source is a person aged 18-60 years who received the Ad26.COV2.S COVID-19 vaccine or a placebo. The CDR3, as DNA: TGTGCCAGCAGTCGGGACAGATTCTATGGCTACACCTTC. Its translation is CASSRDRFYGYTF.